A single T cell receptor (beta chain) is shown here with its context. It lacks a known antigen. No base quality values were provided; no much bigger clone lies one nucleotide off. The method behind the library was PCR. DNA from cultured CD4+ T cells underwent TCR sequencing with the Oncomine TCR Beta short-read assay at the Johns Hopkins FTIC core. Genomic DNA was extracted from the cultured CD4+ T cells with the QIAamp micro DNA kit. Oncomine TCR Beta libraries from cultured CD4+ T cells were pooled using unique dual indexes and sequenced on an Illumina iSeq 100. In the authors' own workflow: Non-productive sequences were removed, and CDR3s not starting with C, not ending with F or W, or shorter than 7 amino acids were discarded. The MANAFEST web application was used to identify antigen-specific clonotypes by comparing peptide-stimulated wells against reference wells and other culture wells. Positive clones required FDR below 0.05, an odds ratio above 5, and productive frequency above 0.1% in at least two of three replicate wells. Clonotypes that were significantly expanded in both SARS-CoV-2 spike wells and at least one common cold coronavirus spike condition were defined as cross-reactive. Levenshtein distances (stringdist) and unrooted phylogenetic trees (ape) in R version 3.6.1 were used to assess CDR3 homology. The public reads were run again by TCRdb, first through fastp at Q25 and then through MiXCR, and only productive beta chains were kept. A single entry per CDR3 protein holds the most common genes and DNA from its merged rows. The V and J calls come from TCRdb's annotation, not from the publication. The sample data list under 25,000 distinct CDR3 sequences, and 60% of these were observed just once. Of the sample, about 14% falls within the top ten clones.

The treatment or condition label corresponds to: roughly ten-day PBMC culture with coronavirus spike peptide pools or control peptides (ViraFEST assay). The ViraFEST assay, used in the study, expanded antigen-specific T cells with peptide pools and then identified the expanded clonotypes through TCR sequencing. Healthy vaccine recipients had no prior SARS-CoV-2 infection, confirmed by negative nucleocapsid antibody tests before and after vaccination. Each well held 2.2 million or so PBMCs cultured with approximately 10 ug/ml peptide pools in IMDM containing approximately 5% human AB serum and around 9 IU/ml IL-2. On days 3 and 7, half of the culture medium was replaced with fresh IL-2-containing medium. After 10 days of culture, CD4+ T cells were isolated by negative selection using the EasySep CD4+ T cell isolation kit. Ficoll-Paque Plus gradient centrifugation was used to isolate PBMCs from whole blood, and the isolated PBMCs were then either used fresh or cryopreserved at -140C. Triplicate wells were generally used for each culture condition.

The sample comes from a study of vaccination and CD4 T cells after COVID-19 (dated by TCRdb to between 2021 and 2024). General notes on the study: Six males and four females were included in the convalescent cohort, with two Hispanic individuals, seven Caucasians, two Asians and one multiracial person represented. In around nine COVID-19 convalescent patients and 4 infection-naive healthy vaccine recipients, the spike-specific CD4+ TCR repertoire before mRNA vaccination was compared with the repertoire after mRNA vaccination. Participants got two doses of the Pfizer-BioNTech BNT162b2 vaccine (n=8) or two doses of the Moderna mRNA-1273 vaccine (n=2). The cultures were stimulated with overlapping spike peptide pools from SARS-CoV-2 and from the common cold coronaviruses HCoV-NL63, HCoV-OC43 and HCoV-229E. Control cultures used a CEFX viral epitope pool as positive control, an HIV-1 Nef peptide pool as negative control, or no peptide. Post-COVID blood samples from convalescent patients were collected a median of around 100 days after diagnosis, with a range of 35 to 161 days. Post-vaccine blood samples were obtained a median of approximately 70 days after the second vaccine dose, with a range of roughly 13 to 250 days. The investigation overall reported the following: Nearly all vaccine-specific clones in convalescent patients (304 of 307) were mono-reactive for SARS-CoV-2 spike rather than cross-reactive with common cold coronaviruses. The median number of SARS-CoV-2-reactive clonotypes rose from fewer than 25 after infection to 38 after vaccination, but the change was not significant. In convalescent patients, a median about 86% of post-vaccine SARS-CoV-2-reactive clones were detected only after vaccination, and vaccine-specific priming was suggested by this finding. Only a relatively small number of convalescent patients were included in the study, and early timepoints following natural infection were not analyzed.

V drops 8 bases and J drops 6 bases, leaving 13 bases in between. Measured from the cysteine to the phenylalanine, the CDR3 is 12 residues long. Here the CDR3 DNA is all that survives: 36 bases in frame from base 1. CDR1 and CDR2 are drawn from the germline V gene: SNHLY, FYNNEI. The material was CD4+ T cells from blood, cultured in vitro, obtained after SARS-CoV-2 vaccination. The sequence derives from a human donor who received a COVID-19 vaccine. The chain joins TRBV2 to TRBJ1-1; the best D guess is TRBD1, with 6 bases matching. This receptor carries the CDR3 CASGTGFAEAFF. The sequenced DNA is TGTGCCAGCGGTACAGGGTTCGCTGAAGCTTTCTTT.